The next 14 T cell receptor beta chains were all read from a single sample in a study of blood T cell repertoires in COVID-19 (dated by TCRdb to the early 2020s). Library preparation used the immunoSEQ multiplex PCR assay. TCRdb retrieved this table from immuneACCESS and kept in-frame rearrangements only. Not all clones are present; in checked studies, unresolved V genes account for under half, and no reason is known for the remainder. This sample has roughly 320,000 clones in its table, and 85% to 90% of those were observed once. The top ten constitute 1.3% of the sample. The sequencing sample was made of peripheral blood. These receptors all come from a man between 65 and 80 years old with acute or convalescent COVID-19.

This clone was seen a handful of times. V gene TRBV28 combines with J gene TRBJ1-4; 8 bases match TRBD1. The trim removed 2 bases at V and 1 base at J, leaving 6 bases unmatched. The CDR3 spans 17 residues. Germline-derived CDR1 and CDR2 are MDHEN and SYDVKM. The CDR3 DNA follows: TGTGCCAGCAGTTTAGGACAGGGAGGATTAACTAATGAAAAACTGTTTTTT. Translation: CASSLGQGGLTNEKLFF.

V and J are TRBV18 and TRBJ2-5, with D maybe TRBD1 (6 bases). CDR3 length: 16 residues. The germline CDR1 and CDR2 sequences are KGHSH and LQKENI. The V gene lost 2 bases and the J gene lost 2 bases, with 15 bases spanning the gap. The CDR3: CASSPWGGQQQETQYF. The CDR3, as DNA: TGTGCCAGCTCACCATGGGGCGGACAGCAACAAGAGACCCAGTACTTC.

The chain has TRBV9 and TRBJ2-1; 7 bases agree with TRBD1. There are 15 residues in the CDR3. J gave up 5 bases and V 5 bases, and 10 bases lay outside the gene matches. Germline assignment: CDR1 SGDLS and CDR2 YYNGEE. The DNA for the CDR3 is TGTGCCAGCAGTGACCCAGGGGGACCCCACAATGAGCAGTTCTTC. This gives the protein CASSDPGGPHNEQFF.

J is TRBJ1-1 and V is TRBV29-1, with TRBD1 matching over 8 bases. The CDR3 has 13 amino acids. The germline CDR1 and CDR2 sequences are SQVTM and ANQGSEA. The V gene end was trimmed by 7 bases and the J gene end by 11 bases; junction bases not matched to a gene: 15. CDR3 nucleotides: TGCAGCGAGGAGGGACAGGACCACCCGGCGGCTTTCTTT. This sequence encodes CSEEGQDHPAAFF.

The chain has TRBV7-2 and TRBJ2-1; TRBD2 might be the D (6 bases). Trimming shortened V by 6 bases and J by 3 bases, and 15 bases separated the two germline ends. CDR1 SGHTA and CDR2 FQGNSA come from the germline V gene. The CDR3 consists of 15 residues. CDR3 region: CASSRDGSGYNEQFF. The CDR3 DNA reads TGTGCCAGCAGTCGAGATGGTAGCGGCTACAATGAGCAGTTCTTC.

The chain links TRBV7-8 to TRBJ2-5; tentatively, D is TRBD2 (5 bases). CDR3 length: 15 residues. V lost 5 bases, J lost 5 bases, and 18 bases lay in between. Germline assignment: CDR1 SGHVS and CDR2 FQNEAQ. CDR3: CASSTLLRAAETQYF. The CDR3 DNA reads as TGTGCCAGCAGCACCCTATTGCGGGCAGCGGAGACCCAGTACTTC.

V is TRBV10-3 and J is TRBJ2-1, with TRBD2 identical over 11 bases. This CDR3 has 13 amino acids. V shed 9 bases and J 4 bases; nucleotides not matched to a gene: 2. In germline, CDR1 is ENHRY, CDR2 SYGVKD. The CDR3 DNA sequence: TGTGCCATACTAGCGGGAGTATACAATGAGCAGTTCTTC. Encoded protein: CAILAGVYNEQFF.

Here the CDR3 DNA reads TGTGCCAGCAGCTTAGGGGCAGCAACTAATGAAAAACTGTTTTTT. Its protein is CASSLGAATNEKLFF. The rearrangement uses TRBV7-9 and TRBJ1-4, with D uncertain. The germline V and J ends were trimmed by 1 base and 0 bases, with 6 bases remaining between them. The CDR3 is 15 amino acids. The germline gives CDR1 SEHNR, CDR2 FQNEAQ (reference sequence).

This sequence joins TRBV4-1 and TRBJ2-2; TRBD1 is a possible D gene (6 bases). Germline V gene lookup returns CDR1 MGHRA and CDR2 YSYEKL. The V end lost 6 bases, the J end lost 2 bases, and 13 bases lay between the germline ends. CDR3 length: 15 residues. The CDR3 coding sequence is TGCGCCAGCAGGAACCAGGGGCCAAACACCGGGGAGCTGTTTTTT. As protein: CASRNQGPNTGELFF.

Points on this clone: The same CDR3 also results from other DNA sequences found in this sample. This chain connects TRBV7-2 to TRBJ2-7; D unclear. Germline lookup yields CDR1 SGHTA and CDR2 FQGNSA. V dropped 1 base and J dropped 2 bases, with 9 bases sitting between them. The CDR3 consists of 14 residues. This chain's CDR3 is CASSLGGPAYEQYF. The CDR3 DNA sequence: TGTGCCAGCAGCTTAGGCGGCCCAGCCTACGAGCAGTACTTC. Looking up the rest from reference TRBV7-2 and TRBJ2-7 gives the full variable domain: GAGVSQSPSNKVTEKGKDVELRCDPISGHTALYWYRQSLGQGLEFLIYFQGNSAPDKSGLPSDRFSAERTGGSVSTLTIQRTQQEDSAVYLCASSLGGPAYEQYFGPGTRLTVT.

The chain has TRBV3-1 (or the pseudogene TRBV3-2) and TRBJ2-4; 12 nucleotides align to TRBD2. The CDR3 sequence is 13 residues long. V was clipped by 1 base and J by 14 bases; unmatched bases: 3. The germline V gene has CDR1 LGHDT and CDR2 YNNKEL (reference sequence). The CDR3 protein is CASSQVTSGRKYF. CDR3 bases: TGTGCCAGCAGCCAAGTAACTAGCGGGAGGAAGTACTTC.

The chain recombines TRBV1 with TRBJ2-1; TRBD2, the table's D call, was not compared with the DNA. TRBV1 counts as a pseudogene. The CDR3 runs 15 residues. As DNA, the CDR3 is TGCACCAGCAGCCCGGAGCGGGACTCCTACAATGAGCAGTTCTTC. This sequence encodes CTSSPERDSYNEQFF.

The rearrangement uses TRBV4-3 and TRBJ2-7; 10 positions match TRBD1. Germline values: CDR1 LGHNA, CDR2 YSLEER. The CDR3 contains 15 residues. V lost 4 bases and J lost 1; bases outside the gene matches: 4. This CDR3 is CASSRSGQGSYEQYF. CDR3 sequence (DNA): TGCGCCAGCAGCCGATCGGGACAGGGGTCCTACGAGCAGTACTTC.

The chain employs TRBV5-1 and TRBJ2-5; 8 nucleotides line up with TRBD1. V shed 0 bases, J shed 5 bases, and the junction held 6 bases outside the gene matches. Germline V gene lookup returns CDR1 SGHRS and CDR2 YFSETQ. The CDR3 consists of 15 residues. The DNA of the CDR3 is TGCGCCAGCAGCTTGGGGACAGGGAAGTTGGAGACCCAGTACTTC. It specifies CASSLGTGKLETQYF.